These 17 T cell receptor beta chains originate from one sample sequenced in a study of CD8 T cells in ankylosing spondylitis. Using its own MiXCR run on the 5' RACE reads, TCRdb lists one record per CDR3 protein. The profile shows tens of thousands of distinct CDR3 sequences, more than 5.5% of them singletons. Sequenced: synovial fluid, either unsorted or a sorted T cell fraction (not recorded which). The receptors were gathered from a male donor with ankylosing spondylitis.

This clonotype was observed a handful of times. The J gene is TRBJ2-2, the V gene TRBV11-2, with 8 nucleotides matching TRBD1. Germline CDR1 and CDR2: SGHAT and FQNNGV. Unmatched junction bases numbered 21, after V lost 5 bases and J lost 4 bases. The CDR3 contains 20 residues. In nucleotides, the CDR3 is TGTGCCAGCAGCCCCCGATCTGGGGCTTTCGGACAGGGAGGCACCGGGGAGCTGTTTTTT. This sequence encodes CASSPRSGAFGQGGTGELFF.

This clonotype was counted ten times or more. The chain employs TRBV14 and TRBJ2-1, with D perhaps matching TRBD1 (5 bases). V was clipped by 3 bases and J by 8 bases, with 11 bases between them. The CDR3 consists of 13 residues. CDR1 SGHDN and CDR2 FVKESK come from the germline V gene. Here the CDR3 reads CASSQNLGDEQFF. CDR3 nucleotide sequence: TGTGCCAGCAGCCAGAATTTAGGGGATGAGCAGTTCTTC.

In this sample, this clonotype turned up many times. J is TRBJ2-6 and V is TRBV20-1; the D gene is possibly TRBD2 (5 bases). Trimming removed 1 base at V and 3 bases at J, with 10 bases between. Germline CDR1 reads DFQATT; CDR2 reads SNEGSKA (reference sequence). CDR3 length: 15 amino acids. The CDR3 coding sequence is TGCAGTGCTAGAGTGAGGGCAGGTGGGGCCAACGTCCTGACTTTC. It is translated as CSARVRAGGANVLTF.

This clonotype was seen only a few times. The chain uses TRBV7-6 and TRBJ2-7; 7 positions match TRBD2. This CDR3 has 15 residues. V lost 1 base to trimming and J lost 6 bases; unmatched junction nucleotides: 9. The germline V gene encodes CDR1 SGHVS and CDR2 FNYEAQ. DNA for the CDR3: TGTGCCAGCAGCTTAGAAAGCGGGGTCCTCGGCGAGCAGTACTTC. This encodes CASSLESGVLGEQYF.

This clonotype was observed at least ten times. The chain employs TRBV20-1 and TRBJ1-1; no reliable D call. V was trimmed by 4 bases and J by 8 bases, leaving 5 bases between them. Germline-derived CDR1 and CDR2 are DFQATT and SNEGSKA (reference sequence). The CDR3 has 9 amino acids. CDR3 loop: CSATGEAFF. In DNA form, the CDR3 reads TGCAGTGCTACGGGGGAAGCTTTCTTT.

This clonotype was seen repeatedly, ten times or more. The CDR3 here is CATSDGTVEQYF. The CDR3 nucleotides read TGTGCCACCAGTGACGGGACTGTTGAGCAGTACTTC. The rearrangement links TRBV24-1 to TRBJ2-7, with a tentative D call TRBD2 (6 bases). Germline V gives CDR1 KGHDR, CDR2 SFDVKD. The V and J ends lost 4 bases and 7 bases respectively, with 10 bases between them. This CDR3 is built from 12 residues.

This clonotype was counted at least ten times. The V and J genes are TRBV19 and TRBJ2-1, with D hard to call. Per germline, CDR1 LNHDA and CDR2 SQIVND (reference sequence). V lost 1 base to trimming and J lost 4 bases, with 11 bases between them. The CDR3 is 15 amino acids. The CDR3, as DNA: TGTGCCAGTAGTATAGGACCTGGTTCTTACAATGAGCAGTTCTTC. It is translated as CASSIGPGSYNEQFF.

This clonotype turned up a few times. This rearrangement joins TRBV19 to TRBJ2-6; TRBD2 agrees at 10 bases. The CDR3 is 20 residues long. With 2 bases clipped from V and 2 bases from J, the junction kept 12 bases outside the gene matches. Per the germline V gene, CDR1 is LNHDA and CDR2 is SQIVND (reference sequence). The CDR3 DNA sequence: TGTGCCAGTAGTATACTCGGAGAGCTAGCGGGAGAGCCTGGGGCCAACGTCCTGACTTTC. Amino acid sequence: CASSILGELAGEPGANVLTF. The full variable domain, with the rest looked up from reference TRBV19 and TRBJ2-6, is DGGITQSPKYLFRKEGQNVTLSCEQNLNHDAMYWYRQDPGQGLRLIYYSQIVNDFQKGDIAEGYSVSREKKESFPLTVTSAQKNPTAFYLCASSILGELAGEPGANVLTFGAGSRLTVL.

By proportion, this clonotype is large. The chain is built from TRBV9 and TRBJ2-1; the D gene is possibly TRBD1 (6 bases). CDR1 is SGDLS, CDR2 YYNGEE, per germline. Deletions cut 5 bases from V and 3 bases from J, with 12 bases between. The CDR3 has 14 amino acids. The CDR3 here is CASSLGGYYNEQFF. The CDR3 DNA follows: TGTGCCAGCAGTCTAGGGGGATACTACAATGAGCAGTTCTTC.

The chain employs TRBV5-1 and TRBJ1-2, with 8 bases lining up with TRBD1. Germline V gives CDR1 SGHRS, CDR2 YFSETQ. Losses at the gene ends were 0 bases for V and 4 bases for J; bases not matched to a gene: 5. The CDR3 spans 15 residues. CDR3 in DNA: TGCGCCAGCAGCTTGGCCGGACAGGGTAGCTATGGCTACACCTTC. It specifies CASSLAGQGSYGYTF.

V gene TRBV28 combines with J gene TRBJ1-2; D unresolved. The germline V gene has CDR1 MDHEN and CDR2 SYDVKM. Between the trimmed V and J ends, which lost 11 bases and 3 bases, there was a span of 10 bases. The CDR3 spans 11 residues. CDR3: CALGGDYGYTF. CDR3 DNA: TGTGCCTTGGGAGGAGACTATGGCTACACCTTC.

This clonotype came up many times. A read error may be the cause here, since a much bigger clone is one base away. The chain combines TRBV12-3 or TRBV12-4 with TRBJ2-1, with a weak D call TRBD1 (5 bases). Deletions cut 5 bases from V and 7 bases from J, with 12 bases between. This CDR3 contains 13 residues. CDR3 sequence (DNA): TGTGCCAGCAGTCCCCACAAGGGGAATGAGCAGTTCTTC. It encodes CASSPHKGNEQFF.

This clonotype was observed many times. The chain links TRBV7-2 to TRBJ1-2, with a tentative D call TRBD1 (5 bases). The CDR3 sequence is 14 residues long. Germline CDR1 reads SGHTA; CDR2 reads FQGNSA. Between the trimmed V and J ends, which lost 3 bases and 8 bases, there was a span of 16 bases. DNA of the CDR3: TGTGCCAGCAGCTTTTCCAGGGATTCTGAGGGCTACACCTTC. It yields the protein CASSFSRDSEGYTF.

Many counts were recorded for this clonotype. The chain uses TRBV10-3 and TRBJ1-3, with no clear D. The CDR3 loop spans 12 amino acids. The germline V gene encodes CDR1 ENHRY and CDR2 SYGVKD. The V end was cut by 6 bases, the J end by 6 bases, with 9 bases between. The CDR3 protein is CAISPGENTIYF. CDR3 in DNA: TGTGCCATCAGCCCGGGAGAAAACACCATATATTTT.

This clonotype has at least ten counts. The chain has TRBV14 and TRBJ2-1, with D perhaps matching TRBD1 (6 bases). Germline CDR1 and CDR2: SGHDN and FVKESK. The CDR3 sequence is 16 residues long. V lost 4 bases, J lost 3 bases, and 16 bases lay in between. CDR3 in amino acids: CASSLSGRGYYNEQFF. As DNA, the CDR3 is TGTGCCAGCAGCCTCTCGGGCAGGGGATACTACAATGAGCAGTTCTTC.

This clonotype was observed a handful of times. The chain has TRBV29-1 and TRBJ1-2; D is ambiguous. CDR3 length equals 11 residues. Germline V CDR1 and CDR2: SQVTM, ANQGSEA. V lost 6 bases to trimming and J lost 2 bases, with 7 bases between them. DNA of the CDR3: TGCAGCGTCTACGGAAACTATGGCTACACCTTC. It encodes CSVYGNYGYTF.

The chain combines TRBV28 with TRBJ1-5; D gene uncertain. CDR3 length: 13 residues. Germline CDR1 is MDHEN and CDR2 is SYDVKM. Trimming pared 5 bases from V and 6 bases from J, leaving 11 bases between. The CDR3 nucleotides are TGTGCCAGCAGTAGAGGGCGGCGTCAGCCCCAGCATTTT. Encoded protein: CASSRGRRQPQHF.